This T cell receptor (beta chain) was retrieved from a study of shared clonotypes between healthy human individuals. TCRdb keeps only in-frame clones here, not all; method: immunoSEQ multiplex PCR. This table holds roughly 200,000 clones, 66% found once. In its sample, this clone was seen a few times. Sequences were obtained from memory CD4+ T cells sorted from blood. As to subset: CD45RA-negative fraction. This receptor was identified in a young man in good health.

In nucleotides, the CDR3 is TGTGCCAGTAGGGAACGACAGACTCTCTCCTACGAGCAGTACTTC. Translating it yields CASRERQTLSYEQYF. The chain joins TRBV19 to TRBJ2-7; tentative D call: TRBD1 (5 bases). Trimming took off 6 bases at V and 0 bases at J, with 15 bases between the two ends. The CDR3 contains 15 residues. CDR1 is LNHDA and CDR2 is SQIVND in the germline V gene (reference sequence). Together with reference TRBV19 and TRBJ2-7, the CDR3 gives the full variable domain: DGGITQSPKYLFRKEGQNVTLSCEQNLNHDAMYWYRQDPGQGLRLIYYSQIVNDFQKGDIAEGYSVSREKKESFPLTVTSAQKNPTAFYLCASRERQTLSYEQYFGPGTRLTVT.